A single sample is the source of the 7 T cell receptor beta chains below, sequenced in a study of T cell repertoires in cytomegalovirus infection. Each CDR3 protein is one row after TCRdb ran MiXCR on the reads. The sample contains about 830,000 distinct CDR3 sequences, 30% to 35% of which appear only once. Their antigens are not known. The starting material was cultured CD8+ T cells from PBMCs, obtained from culture after CMV antigen stimulation. The receptors were sampled from a human donor in good health (CMV status not recorded). Some clones in this sample may be carry-over from other donors' samples.

CDR3 sequence (DNA): TGTGCCAGCAGCGTCCGGACCGGGATGGATGAGCAGTTCTTC. Its protein product is CASSVRTGMDEQFF. The chain combines TRBV7-2 with TRBJ2-1; maybe TRBD2 (5 bases). CDR3 length: 14 residues. Germline assignment: CDR1 SGHTA and CDR2 FQGNSA. V was clipped by 5 bases and J by 8 bases, with 16 bases between them.

About this clonotype itself: Germline and junction disagree at one end, which may indicate a read error. V and J are TRBV7-6 and TRBJ1-1, with D maybe TRBD1 (6 bases). CDR1 is SGHVS, CDR2 FNYEAQ, per germline. This CDR3 spans 12 amino acids. CDR3 region: CVSSSSTGSAFF. For the CDR3, the DNA is TGTGTCAGCAGCTCTTCCACAGGGTCGGCTTTCTTT.

J is TRBJ1-5 and V is TRBV27, with D maybe TRBD1 (5 bases). The germline CDR1 and CDR2 sequences are MNHEY and SMNVEV (reference sequence). V lost 3 bases and J lost 5, with 11 bases in between. This CDR3 is 14 amino acids long. Here the CDR3 DNA reads TGTGCCAGCAGTTTCCAGCGAGGGGATCAGCCCCAGCATTTT. Translated: CASSFQRGDQPQHF.

CDR3 in DNA: TGTGCCAGCAGTTTGTTACGTGACAGTCCACCCTACGAGCAGTACGTC. It is translated as CASSLLRDSPPYEQYV. The V gene is TRBV28, the J gene TRBJ2-7; the D gene is possibly TRBD1 (5 bases). V dropped 3 bases and J dropped 2 bases, with 17 bases sitting between them. Germline V gives CDR1 MDHEN, CDR2 SYDVKM. This CDR3 contains 16 residues.

The sample holds a few counts of this clonotype. V is TRBV27 and J is TRBJ1-6; no clear D gene. The V gene's germline CDR1 is MNHEY and CDR2 SMNVEV (reference sequence). V gave up 7 bases and J gave up 0 bases, with 16 bases separating them. CDR3 length: 17 residues. Here the CDR3 reads CASTPFWSSSYNSPLHF. CDR3 bases: TGTGCCAGCACCCCATTCTGGTCGAGCTCCTATAATTCACCCCTCCACTTT.

The rearrangement uses TRBV7-6 and TRBJ1-1; TRBD1 matches at 9 bases. V gave up 5 bases and J gave up 0 bases; unmatched junction bases: 10. The CDR3 is 17 amino acids. Germline loops: CDR1 SGHVS, CDR2 FNYEAQ. The CDR3 nucleotides read TGTGCCAGCAGCCCGACCGGGACAGGGTTCATGAACACTGAAGCTTTCTTT. It yields the protein CASSPTGTGFMNTEAFF.

The sample holds a few counts of this clonotype. The chain uses TRBV27 and TRBJ1-1, with D tentatively TRBD1 (6 bases). This CDR3 spans 10 amino acids. The V end was cut by 8 bases, the J end by 11 bases, with 12 bases between. Germline CDR1 reads MNHEY; CDR2 reads SMNVEV (reference sequence). The CDR3 DNA follows: TGTGCCAGCGGATCAGGGGCCGCTTTCTTT. This encodes CASGSGAAFF.